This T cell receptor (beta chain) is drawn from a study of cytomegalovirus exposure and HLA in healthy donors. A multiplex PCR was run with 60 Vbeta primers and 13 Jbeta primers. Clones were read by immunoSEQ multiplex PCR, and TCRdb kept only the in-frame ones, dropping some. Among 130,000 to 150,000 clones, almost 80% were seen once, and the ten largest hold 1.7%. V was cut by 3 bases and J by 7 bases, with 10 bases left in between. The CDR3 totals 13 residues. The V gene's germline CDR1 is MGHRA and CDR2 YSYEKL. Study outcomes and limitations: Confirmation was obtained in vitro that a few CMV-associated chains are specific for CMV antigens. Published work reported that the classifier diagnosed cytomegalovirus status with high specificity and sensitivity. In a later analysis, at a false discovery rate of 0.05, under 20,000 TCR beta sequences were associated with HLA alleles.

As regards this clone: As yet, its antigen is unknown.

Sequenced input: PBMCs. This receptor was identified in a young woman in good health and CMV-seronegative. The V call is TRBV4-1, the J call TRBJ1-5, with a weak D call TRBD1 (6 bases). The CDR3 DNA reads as TGCGCCAGCAGCCAGGGGGCAAACCAGCCCCAGCATTTT. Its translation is CASSQGANQPQHF.